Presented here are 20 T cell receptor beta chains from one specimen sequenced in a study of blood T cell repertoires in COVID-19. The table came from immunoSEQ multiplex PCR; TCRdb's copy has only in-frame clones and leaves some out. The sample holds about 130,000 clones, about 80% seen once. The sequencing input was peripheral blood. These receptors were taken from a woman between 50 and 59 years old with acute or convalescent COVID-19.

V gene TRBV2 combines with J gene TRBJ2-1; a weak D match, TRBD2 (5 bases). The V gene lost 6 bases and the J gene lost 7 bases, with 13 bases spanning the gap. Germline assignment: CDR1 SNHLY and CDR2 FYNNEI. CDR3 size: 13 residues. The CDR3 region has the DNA TGTGCCAGCAGCCTCGGACGGGGAAATGAGCAGTTCTTC. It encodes CASSLGRGNEQFF.

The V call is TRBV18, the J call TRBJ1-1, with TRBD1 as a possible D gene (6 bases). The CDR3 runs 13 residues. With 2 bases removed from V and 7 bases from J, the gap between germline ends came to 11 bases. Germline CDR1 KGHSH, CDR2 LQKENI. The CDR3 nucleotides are TGTGCCAGCTCACCAACAGGGCGGTATGAAGCTTTCTTT. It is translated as CASSPTGRYEAFF.

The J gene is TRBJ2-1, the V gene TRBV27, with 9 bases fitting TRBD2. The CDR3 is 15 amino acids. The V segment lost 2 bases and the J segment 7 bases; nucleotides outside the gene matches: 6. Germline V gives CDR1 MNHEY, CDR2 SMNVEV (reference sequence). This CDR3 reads CASSLAGGIGNEQFF. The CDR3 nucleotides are TGTGCCAGCAGTTTAGCGGGGGGGATAGGGAATGAGCAGTTCTTC.

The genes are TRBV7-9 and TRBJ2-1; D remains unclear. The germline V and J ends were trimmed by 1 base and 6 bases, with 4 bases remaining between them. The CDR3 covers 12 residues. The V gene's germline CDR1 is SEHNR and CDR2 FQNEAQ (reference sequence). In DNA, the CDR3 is TGTGCCAGCAGCTTAGACAGCAATGAGCAGTTCTTC. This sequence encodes CASSLDSNEQFF.

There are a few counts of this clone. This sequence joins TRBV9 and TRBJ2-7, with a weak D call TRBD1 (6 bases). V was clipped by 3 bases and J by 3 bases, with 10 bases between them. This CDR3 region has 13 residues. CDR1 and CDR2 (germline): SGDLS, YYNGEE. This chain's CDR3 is CASSGQDLYEQYF. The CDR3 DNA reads TGTGCCAGCAGCGGACAGGACCTCTACGAGCAGTACTTC.

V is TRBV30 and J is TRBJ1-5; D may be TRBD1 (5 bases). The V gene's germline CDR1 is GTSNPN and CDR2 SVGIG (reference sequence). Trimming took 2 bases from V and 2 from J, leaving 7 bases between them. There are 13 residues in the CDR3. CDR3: CAWSQGGNQPQHF. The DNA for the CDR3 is TGTGCCTGGAGTCAAGGGGGCAATCAGCCCCAGCATTTT.

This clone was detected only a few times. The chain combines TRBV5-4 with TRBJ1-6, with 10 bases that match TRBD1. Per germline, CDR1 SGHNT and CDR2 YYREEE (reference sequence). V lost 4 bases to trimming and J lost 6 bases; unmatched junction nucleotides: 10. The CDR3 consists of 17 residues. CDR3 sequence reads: CASSKPGQGMSNSPLHF. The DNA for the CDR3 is TGTGCCAGCAGCAAGCCGGGACAGGGGATGAGTAATTCACCCCTCCACTTT.

This CDR3 is CASSLAGGLYNEQFF. The CDR3, as DNA: TGTGCCAGCAGCTTAGCGGGGGGGCTTTACAATGAGCAGTTCTTC. The V and J genes are TRBV7-3 and TRBJ2-1, with 9 bases matching TRBD2. The CDR3 contains 15 residues. V shed 2 bases and J 4 bases; nucleotides not matched to a gene: 3. The germline V gene encodes CDR1 SGHTA and CDR2 FQGTGA.

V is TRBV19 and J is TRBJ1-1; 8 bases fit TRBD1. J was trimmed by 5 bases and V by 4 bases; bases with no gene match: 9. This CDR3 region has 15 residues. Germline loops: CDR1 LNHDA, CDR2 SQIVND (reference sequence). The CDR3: CASSTRGQGETEAFF. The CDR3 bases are TGTGCCAGTAGTACCCGTGGACAGGGAGAAACTGAAGCTTTCTTT.

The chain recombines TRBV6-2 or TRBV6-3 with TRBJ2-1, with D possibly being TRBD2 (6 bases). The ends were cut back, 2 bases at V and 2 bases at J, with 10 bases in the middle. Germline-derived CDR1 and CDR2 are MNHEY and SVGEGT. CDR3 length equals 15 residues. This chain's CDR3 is CASSYTSLAYNEQFF. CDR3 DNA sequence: TGTGCCAGCAGTTACACTAGCTTAGCCTACAATGAGCAGTTCTTC.

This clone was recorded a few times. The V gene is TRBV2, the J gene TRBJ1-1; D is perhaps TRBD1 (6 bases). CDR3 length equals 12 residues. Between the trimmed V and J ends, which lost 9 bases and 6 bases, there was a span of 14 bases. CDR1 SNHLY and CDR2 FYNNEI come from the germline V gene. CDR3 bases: TGTGCCAGTCGCACAGGGATGGCTGAAGCTTTCTTT. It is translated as CASRTGMAEAFF.

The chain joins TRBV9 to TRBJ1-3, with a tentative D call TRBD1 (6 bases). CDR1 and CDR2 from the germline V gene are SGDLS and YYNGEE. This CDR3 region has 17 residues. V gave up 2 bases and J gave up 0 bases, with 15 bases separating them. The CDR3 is CASSVLPGAISGNTIYF. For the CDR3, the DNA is TGTGCCAGCAGCGTCTTGCCAGGGGCGATCTCTGGAAACACCATATATTTT. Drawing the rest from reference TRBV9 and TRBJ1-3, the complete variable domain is DSGVTQTPKHLITATGQRVTLRCSPRSGDLSVYWYQQSLDQGLQFLIQYYNGEERAKGNILERFSAQQFPDLHSELNLSSLELGDSALYFCASSVLPGAISGNTIYFGEGSWLTVV.

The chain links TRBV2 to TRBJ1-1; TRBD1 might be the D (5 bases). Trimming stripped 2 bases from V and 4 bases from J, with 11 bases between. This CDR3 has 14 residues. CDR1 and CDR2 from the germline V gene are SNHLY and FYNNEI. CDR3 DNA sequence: TGTGCCAGCAGTGAATACCAGGGCCCCACTGAAGCTTTCTTT. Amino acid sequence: CASSEYQGPTEAFF.

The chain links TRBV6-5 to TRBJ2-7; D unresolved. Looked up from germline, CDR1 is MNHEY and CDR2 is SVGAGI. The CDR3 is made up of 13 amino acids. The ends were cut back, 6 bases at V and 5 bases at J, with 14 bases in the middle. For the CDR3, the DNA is TGTGCCAGCAGGCGGTATGTCAACAACGAGCAGTACTTC. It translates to CASRRYVNNEQYF.

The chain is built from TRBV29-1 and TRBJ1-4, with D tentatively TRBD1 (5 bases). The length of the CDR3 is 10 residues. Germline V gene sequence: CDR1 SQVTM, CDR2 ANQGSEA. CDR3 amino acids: CSGGDEKLFF. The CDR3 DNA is TGCAGTGGGGGGGATGAAAAACTGTTTTTT.

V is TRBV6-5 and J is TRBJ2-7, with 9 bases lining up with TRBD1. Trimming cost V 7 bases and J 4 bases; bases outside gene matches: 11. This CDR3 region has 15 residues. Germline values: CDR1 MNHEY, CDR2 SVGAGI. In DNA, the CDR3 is TGTGCCAGCACCCTATCCGGGACAGGGAGTTACGAGCAGTACTTC. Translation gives CASTLSGTGSYEQYF.

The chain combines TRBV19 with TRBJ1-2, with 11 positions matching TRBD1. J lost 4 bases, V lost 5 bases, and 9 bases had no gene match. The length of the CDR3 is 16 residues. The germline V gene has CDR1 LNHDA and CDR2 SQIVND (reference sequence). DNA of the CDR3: TGTGCCAGTAGTCCGAACCCCGGACAGGGGGCCTATGGCTACACCTTC. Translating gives CASSPNPGQGAYGYTF.

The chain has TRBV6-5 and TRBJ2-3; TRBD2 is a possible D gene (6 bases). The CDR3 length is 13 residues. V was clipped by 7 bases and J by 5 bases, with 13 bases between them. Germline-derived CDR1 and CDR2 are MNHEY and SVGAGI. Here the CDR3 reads CASKWRVEDTQYF. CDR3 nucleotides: TGTGCCAGCAAATGGAGGGTGGAAGATACGCAGTATTTT.

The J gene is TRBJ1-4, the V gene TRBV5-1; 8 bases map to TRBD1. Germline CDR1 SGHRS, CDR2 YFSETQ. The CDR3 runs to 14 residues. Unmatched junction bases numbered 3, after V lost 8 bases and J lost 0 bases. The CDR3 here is CASKQGATNEKLFF. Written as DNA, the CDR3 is TGCGCCAGTAAACAGGGGGCAACTAATGAAAAACTGTTTTTT.

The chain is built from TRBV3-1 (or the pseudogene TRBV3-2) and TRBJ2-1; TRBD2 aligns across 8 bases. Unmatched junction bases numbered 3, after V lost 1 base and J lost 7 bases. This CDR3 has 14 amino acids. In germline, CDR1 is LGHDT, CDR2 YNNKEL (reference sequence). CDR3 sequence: CASSQVAGGNEQFF. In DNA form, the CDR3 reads TGTGCCAGCAGCCAAGTGGCGGGGGGTAATGAGCAGTTCTTC.